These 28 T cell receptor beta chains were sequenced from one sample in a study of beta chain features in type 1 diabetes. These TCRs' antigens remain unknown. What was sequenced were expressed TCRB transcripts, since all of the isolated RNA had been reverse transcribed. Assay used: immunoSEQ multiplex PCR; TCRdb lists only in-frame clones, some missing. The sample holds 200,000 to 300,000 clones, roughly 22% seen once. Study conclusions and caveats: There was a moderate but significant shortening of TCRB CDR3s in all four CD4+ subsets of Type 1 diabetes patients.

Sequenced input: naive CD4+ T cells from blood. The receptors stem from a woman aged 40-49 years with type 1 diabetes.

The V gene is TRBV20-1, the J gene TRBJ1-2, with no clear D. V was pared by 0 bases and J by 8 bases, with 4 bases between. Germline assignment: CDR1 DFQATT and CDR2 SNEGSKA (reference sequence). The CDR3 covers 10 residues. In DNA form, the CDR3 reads TGCAGTGCTAGAGAAGCGGGCTACACCTTC. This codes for CSAREAGYTF.

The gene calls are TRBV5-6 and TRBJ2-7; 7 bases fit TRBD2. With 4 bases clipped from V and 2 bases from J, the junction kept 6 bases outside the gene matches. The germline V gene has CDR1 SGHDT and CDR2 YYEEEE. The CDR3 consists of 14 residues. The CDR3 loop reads CASSVLAKPYEQYF. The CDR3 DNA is TGTGCCAGCAGCGTACTAGCGAAACCCTACGAGCAGTACTTC.

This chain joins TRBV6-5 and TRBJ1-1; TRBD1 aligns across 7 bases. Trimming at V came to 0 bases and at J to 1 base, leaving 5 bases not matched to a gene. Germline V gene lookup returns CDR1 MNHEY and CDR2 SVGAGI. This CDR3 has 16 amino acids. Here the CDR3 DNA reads TGTGCCAGCAGTTACTCGTCAGGGGGTGGGAACACTGAAGCTTTCTTT. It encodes CASSYSSGGGNTEAFF.

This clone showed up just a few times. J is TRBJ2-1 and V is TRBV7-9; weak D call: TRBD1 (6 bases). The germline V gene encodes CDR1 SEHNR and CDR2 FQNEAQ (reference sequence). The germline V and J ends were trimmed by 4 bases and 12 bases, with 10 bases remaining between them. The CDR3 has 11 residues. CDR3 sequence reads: CASSSGDLQFF. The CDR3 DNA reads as TGTGCCAGCAGCTCAGGGGACCTGCAGTTCTTC.

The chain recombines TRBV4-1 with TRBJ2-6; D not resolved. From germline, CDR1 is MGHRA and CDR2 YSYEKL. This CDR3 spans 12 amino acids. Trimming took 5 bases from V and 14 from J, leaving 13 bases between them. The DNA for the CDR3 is TGCGCCAGCAGCACCAGTAAGAACCTCCTGACTTTC. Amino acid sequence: CASSTSKNLLTF.

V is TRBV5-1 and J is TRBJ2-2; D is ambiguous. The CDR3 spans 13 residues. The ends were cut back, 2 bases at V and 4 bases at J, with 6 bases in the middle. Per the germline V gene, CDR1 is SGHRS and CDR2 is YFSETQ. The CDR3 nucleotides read TGCGCCAGCAGCTTACAACCCACCGGGGAGCTGTTTTTT. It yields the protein CASSLQPTGELFF.

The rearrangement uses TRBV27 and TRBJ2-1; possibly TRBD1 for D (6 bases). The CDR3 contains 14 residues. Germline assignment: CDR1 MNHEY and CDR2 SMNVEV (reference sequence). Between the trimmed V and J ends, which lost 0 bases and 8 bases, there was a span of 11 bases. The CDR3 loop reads CASSLSWGHDEQFF. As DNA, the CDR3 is TGTGCCAGCAGTTTATCGTGGGGGCATGATGAGCAGTTCTTC.

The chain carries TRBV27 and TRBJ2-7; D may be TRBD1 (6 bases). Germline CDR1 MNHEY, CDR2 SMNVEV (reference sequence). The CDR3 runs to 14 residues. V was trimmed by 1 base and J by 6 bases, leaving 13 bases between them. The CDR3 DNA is TGTGCCAGCAGTTTATGGACAGAAACGGGCGAGCAGTACTTC. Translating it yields CASSLWTETGEQYF.

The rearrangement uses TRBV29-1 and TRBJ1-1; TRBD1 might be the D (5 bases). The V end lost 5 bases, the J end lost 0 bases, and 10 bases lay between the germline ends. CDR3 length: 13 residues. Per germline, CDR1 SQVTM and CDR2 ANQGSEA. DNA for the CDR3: TGCAGCGTTTGGGGCAGAATGAACACTGAAGCTTTCTTT. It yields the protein CSVWGRMNTEAFF.

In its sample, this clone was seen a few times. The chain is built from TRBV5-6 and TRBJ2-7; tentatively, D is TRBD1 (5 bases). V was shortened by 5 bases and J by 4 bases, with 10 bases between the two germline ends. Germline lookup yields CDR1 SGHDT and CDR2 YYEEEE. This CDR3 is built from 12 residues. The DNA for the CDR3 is TGTGCCAGCAGATCCACAGGTTACGAGCAGTACTTC. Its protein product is CASRSTGYEQYF.

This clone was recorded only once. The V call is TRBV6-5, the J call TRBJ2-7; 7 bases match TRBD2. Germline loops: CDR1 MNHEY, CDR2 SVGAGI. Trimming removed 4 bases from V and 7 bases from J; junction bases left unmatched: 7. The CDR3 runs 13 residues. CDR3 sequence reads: CASSSSLAREQYF. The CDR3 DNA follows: TGTGCCAGCAGTTCGTCACTAGCGCGGGAGCAGTACTTC.

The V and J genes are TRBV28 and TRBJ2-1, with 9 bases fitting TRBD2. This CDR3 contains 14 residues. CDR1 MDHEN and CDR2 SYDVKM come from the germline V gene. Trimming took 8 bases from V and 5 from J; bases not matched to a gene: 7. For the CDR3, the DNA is TGTGCCAGCCTCTTAGCGGGAGCAAACAATGAGCAGTTCTTC. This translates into CASLLAGANNEQFF. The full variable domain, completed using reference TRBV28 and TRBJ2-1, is DVKVTQSSRYLVKRTGEKVFLECVQDMDHENMFWYRQDPGLGLRLIYFSYDVKMKEKGDIPEGYSVSREKKERFSLILESASTNQTSMYLCASLLAGANNEQFFGPGTRLTVL.

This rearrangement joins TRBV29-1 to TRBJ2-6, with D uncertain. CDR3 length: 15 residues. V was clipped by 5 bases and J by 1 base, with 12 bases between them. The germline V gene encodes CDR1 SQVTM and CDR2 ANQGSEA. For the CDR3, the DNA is TGCAGCGTTCTCATACATCTTTCTGGGGCCAACGTCCTGACTTTC. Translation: CSVLIHLSGANVLTF.

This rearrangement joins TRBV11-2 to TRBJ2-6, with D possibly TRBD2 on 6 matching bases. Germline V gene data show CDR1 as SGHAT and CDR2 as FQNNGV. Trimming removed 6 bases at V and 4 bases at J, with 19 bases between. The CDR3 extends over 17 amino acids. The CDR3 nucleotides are TGTGCCAGCAGAAAACCGGGCGGGGCGCGAGGGGCCAACGTCCTGACTTTC. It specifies CASRKPGGARGANVLTF.

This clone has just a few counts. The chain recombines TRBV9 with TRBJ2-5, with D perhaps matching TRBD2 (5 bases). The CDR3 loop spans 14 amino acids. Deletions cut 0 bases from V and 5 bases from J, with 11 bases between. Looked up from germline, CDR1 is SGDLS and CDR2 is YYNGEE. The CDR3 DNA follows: TGTGCCAGCAGCGTAGGAGACTACGGGGAGACCCAGTACTTC. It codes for CASSVGDYGETQYF.

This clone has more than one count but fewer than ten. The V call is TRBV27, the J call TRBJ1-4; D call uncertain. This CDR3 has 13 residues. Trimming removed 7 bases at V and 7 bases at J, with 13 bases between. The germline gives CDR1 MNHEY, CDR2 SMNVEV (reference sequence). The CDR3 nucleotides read TGTGCCAGCATGGACTTGACGGTTGAAAAACTGTTTTTT. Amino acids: CASMDLTVEKLFF.

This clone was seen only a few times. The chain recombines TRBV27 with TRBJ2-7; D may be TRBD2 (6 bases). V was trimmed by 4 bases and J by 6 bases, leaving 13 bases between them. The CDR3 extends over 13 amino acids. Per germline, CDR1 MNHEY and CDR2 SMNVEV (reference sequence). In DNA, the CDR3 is TGTGCCAGCAGTTCTGGGGGGTTTGGCGAGCAGTACTTC. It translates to CASSSGGFGEQYF.

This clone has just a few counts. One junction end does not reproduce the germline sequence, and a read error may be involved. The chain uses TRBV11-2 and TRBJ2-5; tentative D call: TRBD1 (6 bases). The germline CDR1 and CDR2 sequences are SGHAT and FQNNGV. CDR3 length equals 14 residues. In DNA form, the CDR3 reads TGTGCCAGCAGCTTAACCCAGGGGTTAGAGGCCCAGTACTTC. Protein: CASSLTQGLEAQYF.

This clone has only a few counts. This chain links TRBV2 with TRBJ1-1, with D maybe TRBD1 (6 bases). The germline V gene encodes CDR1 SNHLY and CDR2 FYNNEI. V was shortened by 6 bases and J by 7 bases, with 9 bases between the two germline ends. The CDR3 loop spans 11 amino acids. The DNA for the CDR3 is TGTGCCAGCAGGAGGGGGTATGAAGCTTTCTTT. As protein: CASRRGYEAFF.

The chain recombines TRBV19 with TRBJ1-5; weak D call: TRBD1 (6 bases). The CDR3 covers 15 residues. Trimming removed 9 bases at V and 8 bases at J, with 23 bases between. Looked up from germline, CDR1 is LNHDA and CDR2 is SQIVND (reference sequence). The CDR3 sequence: CASPHHQGLIKPQHF. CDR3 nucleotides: TGTGCCAGCCCGCATCACCAGGGGTTAATCAAGCCCCAGCATTTT.

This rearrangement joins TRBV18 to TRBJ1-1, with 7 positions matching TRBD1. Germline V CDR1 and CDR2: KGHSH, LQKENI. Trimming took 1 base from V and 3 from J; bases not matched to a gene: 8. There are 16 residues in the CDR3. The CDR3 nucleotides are TGTGCCAGCTCACCACAGCGGATAGGGACAGACACTGAAGCTTTCTTT. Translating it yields CASSPQRIGTDTEAFF.

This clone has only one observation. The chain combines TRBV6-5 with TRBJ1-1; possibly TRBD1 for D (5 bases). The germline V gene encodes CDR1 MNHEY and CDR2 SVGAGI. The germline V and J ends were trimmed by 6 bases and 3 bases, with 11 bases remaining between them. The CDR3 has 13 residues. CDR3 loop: CASSQGLYTEAFF. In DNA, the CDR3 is TGTGCCAGCAGCCAGGGACTGTACACTGAAGCTTTCTTT.

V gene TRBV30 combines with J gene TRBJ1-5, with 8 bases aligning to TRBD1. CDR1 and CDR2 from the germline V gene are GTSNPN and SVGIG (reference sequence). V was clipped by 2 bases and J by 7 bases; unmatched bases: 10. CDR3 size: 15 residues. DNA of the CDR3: TGTGCCTGGAGTCATGGTCAGGGGGCTGGGCAGCCCCAGCATTTT. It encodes CAWSHGQGAGQPQHF.

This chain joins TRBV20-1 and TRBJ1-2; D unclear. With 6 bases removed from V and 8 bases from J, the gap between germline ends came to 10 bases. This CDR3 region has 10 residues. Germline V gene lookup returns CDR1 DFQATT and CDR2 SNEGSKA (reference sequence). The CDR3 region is CSAAGNGYTF. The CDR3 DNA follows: TGCAGTGCAGCGGGGAACGGCTACACCTTC.

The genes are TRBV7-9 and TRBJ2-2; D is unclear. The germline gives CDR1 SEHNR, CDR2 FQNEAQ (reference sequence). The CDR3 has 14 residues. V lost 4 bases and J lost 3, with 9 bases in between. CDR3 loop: CASSSLLYTGELFF. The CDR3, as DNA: TGTGCCAGCAGCTCCTTGTTATACACCGGGGAGCTGTTTTTT.

The CDR3 nucleotides are TGCAGAGGTCAGGAAGACACTGAAGCTTTCTTT. Translation: CRGQEDTEAFF. The chain carries TRBV20-1 and TRBJ1-1; D remains unclear. CDR1 is DFQATT, CDR2 SNEGSKA, per germline (reference sequence). The CDR3 extends over 11 amino acids.

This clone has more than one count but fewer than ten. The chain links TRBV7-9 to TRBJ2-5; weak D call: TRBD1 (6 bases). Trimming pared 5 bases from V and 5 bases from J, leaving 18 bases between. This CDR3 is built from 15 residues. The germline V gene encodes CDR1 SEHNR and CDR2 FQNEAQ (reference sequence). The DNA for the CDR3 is TGTGCCAGCAGCGCAGCGGACAGTGCCGTGGAGACCCAGTACTTC. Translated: CASSAADSAVETQYF.

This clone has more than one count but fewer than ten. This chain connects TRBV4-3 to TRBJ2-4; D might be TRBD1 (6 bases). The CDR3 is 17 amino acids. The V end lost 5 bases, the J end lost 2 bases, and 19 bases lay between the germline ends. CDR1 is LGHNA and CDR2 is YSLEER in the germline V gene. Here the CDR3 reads CASSSTRDIPSKNIQYF. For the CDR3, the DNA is TGCGCCAGCAGCTCGACGAGGGACATTCCCTCCAAAAACATTCAGTACTTC.